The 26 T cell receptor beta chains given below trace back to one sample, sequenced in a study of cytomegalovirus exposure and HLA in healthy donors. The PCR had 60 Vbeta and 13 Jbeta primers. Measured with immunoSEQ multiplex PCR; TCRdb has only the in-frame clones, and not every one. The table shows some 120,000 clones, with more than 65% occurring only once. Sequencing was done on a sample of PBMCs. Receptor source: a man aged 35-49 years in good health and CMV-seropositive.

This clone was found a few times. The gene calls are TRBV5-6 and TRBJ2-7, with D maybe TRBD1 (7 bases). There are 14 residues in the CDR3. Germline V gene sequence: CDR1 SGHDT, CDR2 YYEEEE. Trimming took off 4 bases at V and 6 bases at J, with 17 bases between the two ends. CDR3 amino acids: CASSPEGYRGEQYF. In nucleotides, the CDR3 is TGTGCCAGCAGCCCGGAGGGATACAGGGGCGAGCAGTACTTC.

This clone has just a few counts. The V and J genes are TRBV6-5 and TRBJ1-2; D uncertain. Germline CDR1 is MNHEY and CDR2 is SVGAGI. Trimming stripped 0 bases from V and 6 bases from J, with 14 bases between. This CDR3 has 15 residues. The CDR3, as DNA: TGTGCCAGCAGTTACTCCCCAGGAATCCCAAATGGCTACACCTTC. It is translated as CASSYSPGIPNGYTF.

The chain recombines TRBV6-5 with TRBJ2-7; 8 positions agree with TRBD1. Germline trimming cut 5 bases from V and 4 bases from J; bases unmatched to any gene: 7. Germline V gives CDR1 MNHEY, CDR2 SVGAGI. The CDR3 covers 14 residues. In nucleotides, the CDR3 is TGTGCCAGCAGTGAGAGGGACAGGTTGTACGAGCAGTACTTC. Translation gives CASSERDRLYEQYF.

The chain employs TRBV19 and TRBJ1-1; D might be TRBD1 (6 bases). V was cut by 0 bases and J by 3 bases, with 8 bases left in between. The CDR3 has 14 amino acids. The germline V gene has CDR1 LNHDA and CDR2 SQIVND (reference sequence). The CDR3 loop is CASSIEGAHTEAFF. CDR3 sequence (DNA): TGTGCCAGTAGTATAGAGGGGGCCCACACTGAAGCTTTCTTT.

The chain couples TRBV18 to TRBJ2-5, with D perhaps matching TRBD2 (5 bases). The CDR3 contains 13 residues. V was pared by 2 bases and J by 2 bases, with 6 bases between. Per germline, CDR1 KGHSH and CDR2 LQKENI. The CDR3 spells CASSPTRQETQYF. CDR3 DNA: TGTGCCAGCTCACCAACTAGGCAAGAGACCCAGTACTTC.

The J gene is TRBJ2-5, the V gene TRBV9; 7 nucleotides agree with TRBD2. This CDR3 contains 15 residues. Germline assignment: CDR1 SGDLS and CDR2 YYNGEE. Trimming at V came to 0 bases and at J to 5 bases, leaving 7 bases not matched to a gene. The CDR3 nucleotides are TGTGCCAGCAGCGTAGCGGGGGGAGGGTCGGAGACCCAGTACTTC. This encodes CASSVAGGGSETQYF.

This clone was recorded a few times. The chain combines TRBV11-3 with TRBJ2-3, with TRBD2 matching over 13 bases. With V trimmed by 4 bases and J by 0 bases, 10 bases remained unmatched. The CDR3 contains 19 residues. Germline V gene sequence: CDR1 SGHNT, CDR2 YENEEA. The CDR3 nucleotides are TGTGCCAGCAGCTCAAGGACTAGCGGGGGATCTCCTAGCACAGATACGCAGTATTTT. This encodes CASSSRTSGGSPSTDTQYF.

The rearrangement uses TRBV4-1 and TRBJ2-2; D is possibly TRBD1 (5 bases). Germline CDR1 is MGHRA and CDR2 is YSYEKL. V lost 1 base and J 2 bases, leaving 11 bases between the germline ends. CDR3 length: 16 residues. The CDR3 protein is CASSQVPDINTGELFF. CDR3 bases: TGCGCCAGCAGCCAAGTTCCGGACATTAACACCGGGGAGCTGTTTTTT.

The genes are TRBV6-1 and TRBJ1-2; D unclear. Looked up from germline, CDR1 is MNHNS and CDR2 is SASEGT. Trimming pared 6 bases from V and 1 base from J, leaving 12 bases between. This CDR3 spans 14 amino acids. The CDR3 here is CASRILLSNYGYTF. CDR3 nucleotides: TGTGCCAGCAGAATTCTCCTGAGTAACTATGGCTACACCTTC.

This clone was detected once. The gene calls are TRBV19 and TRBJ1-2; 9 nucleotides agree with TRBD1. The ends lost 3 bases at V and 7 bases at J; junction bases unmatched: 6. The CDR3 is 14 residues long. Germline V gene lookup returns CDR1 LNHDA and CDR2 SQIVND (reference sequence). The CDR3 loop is CASSIGQGLGGYTF. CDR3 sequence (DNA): TGTGCCAGTAGTATCGGACAGGGGTTAGGTGGCTACACCTTC.

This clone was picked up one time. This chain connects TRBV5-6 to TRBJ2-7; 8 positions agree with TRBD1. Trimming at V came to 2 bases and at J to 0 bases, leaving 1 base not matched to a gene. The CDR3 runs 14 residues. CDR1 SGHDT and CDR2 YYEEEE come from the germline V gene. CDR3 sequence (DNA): TGTGCCAGCAGCTTCAGGGGGCCCTCCTACGAGCAGTACTTC. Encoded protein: CASSFRGPSYEQYF.

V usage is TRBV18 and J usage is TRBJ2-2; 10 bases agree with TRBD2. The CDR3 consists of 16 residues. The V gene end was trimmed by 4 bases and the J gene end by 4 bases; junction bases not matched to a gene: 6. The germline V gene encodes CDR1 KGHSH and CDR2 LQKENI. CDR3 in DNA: TGTGCCAGCTCACTGGTCCTAGCGGGGGCCACCGGGGAGCTGTTTTTT. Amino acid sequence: CASSLVLAGATGELFF.

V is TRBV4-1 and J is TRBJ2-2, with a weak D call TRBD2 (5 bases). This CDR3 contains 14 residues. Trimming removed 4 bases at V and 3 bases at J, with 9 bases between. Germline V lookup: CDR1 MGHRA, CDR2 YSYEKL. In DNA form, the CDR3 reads TGCGCCAGCAGCCGCACTAGGGACACCGGGGAGCTGTTTTTT. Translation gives CASSRTRDTGELFF.

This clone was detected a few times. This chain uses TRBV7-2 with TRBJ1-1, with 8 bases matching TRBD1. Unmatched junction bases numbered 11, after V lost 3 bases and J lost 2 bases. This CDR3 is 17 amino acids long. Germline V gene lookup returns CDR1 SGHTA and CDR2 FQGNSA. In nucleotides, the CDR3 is TGTGCCAGCAGCTTTCACAGGGGGACCCTTCGAAACACTGAAGCTTTCTTT. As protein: CASSFHRGTLRNTEAFF.

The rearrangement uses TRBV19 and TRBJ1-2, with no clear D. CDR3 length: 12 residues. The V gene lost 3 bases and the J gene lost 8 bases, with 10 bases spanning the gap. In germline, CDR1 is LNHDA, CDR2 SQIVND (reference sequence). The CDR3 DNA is TGTGCCAGTAGTATTTTGGGAGACGGCTACACCTTC. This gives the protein CASSILGDGYTF. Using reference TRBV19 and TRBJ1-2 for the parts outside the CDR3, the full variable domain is DGGITQSPKYLFRKEGQNVTLSCEQNLNHDAMYWYRQDPGQGLRLIYYSQIVNDFQKGDIAEGYSVSREKKESFPLTVTSAQKNPTAFYLCASSILGDGYTFGSGTRLTVV.

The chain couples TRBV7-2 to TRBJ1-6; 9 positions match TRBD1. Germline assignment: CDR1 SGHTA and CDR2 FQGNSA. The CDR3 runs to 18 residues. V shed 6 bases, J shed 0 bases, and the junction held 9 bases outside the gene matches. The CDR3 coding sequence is TGTGCCAGCAGTTTTACAGGGGGCCAGAGCTCCTATAATTCACCCCTCCACTTT. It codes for CASSFTGGQSSYNSPLHF.

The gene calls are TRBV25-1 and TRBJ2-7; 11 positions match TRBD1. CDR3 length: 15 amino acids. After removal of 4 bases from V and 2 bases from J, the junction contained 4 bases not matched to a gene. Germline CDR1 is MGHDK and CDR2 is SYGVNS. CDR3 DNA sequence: TGTGCCAGCAGTGCCGGGACAGGGGGTACCTACGAGCAGTACTTC. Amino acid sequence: CASSAGTGGTYEQYF.

The CDR3 region has the DNA TGTGCCAGCAGCTCAAGGACAGCAGCTGGCTACACCTTC. It is translated as CASSSRTAAGYTF. J is TRBJ1-2 and V is TRBV7-2, with D possibly matching TRBD1 (6 bases). CDR3 length: 13 amino acids. Germline V gives CDR1 SGHTA, CDR2 FQGNSA. With 4 bases removed from V and 7 bases from J, the gap between germline ends came to 13 bases.

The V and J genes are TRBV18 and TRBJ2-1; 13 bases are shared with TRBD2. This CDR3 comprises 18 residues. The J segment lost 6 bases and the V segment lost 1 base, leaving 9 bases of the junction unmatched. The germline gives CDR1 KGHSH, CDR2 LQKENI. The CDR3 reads CASSPLGLAGNTGNEQFF. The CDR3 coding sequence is TGTGCCAGCTCACCACTGGGACTAGCGGGAAACACGGGCAATGAGCAGTTCTTC.

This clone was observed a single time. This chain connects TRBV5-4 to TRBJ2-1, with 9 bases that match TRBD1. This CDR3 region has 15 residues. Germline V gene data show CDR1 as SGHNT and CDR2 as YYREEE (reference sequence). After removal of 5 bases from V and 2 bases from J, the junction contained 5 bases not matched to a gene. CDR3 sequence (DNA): TGTGCCAGCAGACAGGGACAGGGAGCCTACAATGAGCAGTTCTTC. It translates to CASRQGQGAYNEQFF.

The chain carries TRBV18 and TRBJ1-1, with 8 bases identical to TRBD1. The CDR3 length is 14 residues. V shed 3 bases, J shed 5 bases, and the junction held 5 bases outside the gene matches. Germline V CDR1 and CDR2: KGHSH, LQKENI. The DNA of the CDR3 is TGTGCCAGCTCACCCCCACAGGGGGGGACTGAAGCTTTCTTT. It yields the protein CASSPPQGGTEAFF.

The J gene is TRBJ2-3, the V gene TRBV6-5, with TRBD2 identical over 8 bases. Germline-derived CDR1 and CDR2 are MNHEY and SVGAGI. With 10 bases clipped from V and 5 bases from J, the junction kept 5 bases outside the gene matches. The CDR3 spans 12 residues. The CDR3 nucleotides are TGTGCCACCCGGGGGGGGATAGATACGCAGTATTTT. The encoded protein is CATRGGIDTQYF.

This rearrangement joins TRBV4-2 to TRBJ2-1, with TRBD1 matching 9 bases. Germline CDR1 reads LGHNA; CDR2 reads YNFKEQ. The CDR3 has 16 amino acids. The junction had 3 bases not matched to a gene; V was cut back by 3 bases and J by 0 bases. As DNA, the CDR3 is TGTGCCAGCAGCCAGCAACAGGGGGCCTCCTACAATGAGCAGTTCTTC. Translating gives CASSQQQGASYNEQFF.

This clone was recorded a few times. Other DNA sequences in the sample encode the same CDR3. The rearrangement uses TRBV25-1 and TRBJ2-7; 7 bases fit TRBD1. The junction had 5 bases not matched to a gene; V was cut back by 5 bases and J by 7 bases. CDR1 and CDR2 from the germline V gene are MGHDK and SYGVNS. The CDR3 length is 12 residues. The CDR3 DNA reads TGTGCCAGCAGTTTTTCCAGGGGGGAGCAGTACTTC. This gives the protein CASSFSRGEQYF.

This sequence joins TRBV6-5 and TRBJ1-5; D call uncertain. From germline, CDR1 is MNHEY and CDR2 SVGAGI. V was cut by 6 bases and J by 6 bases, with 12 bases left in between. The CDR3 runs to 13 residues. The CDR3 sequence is CASRWGVGQPQHF. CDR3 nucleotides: TGTGCCAGCAGATGGGGAGTCGGTCAGCCCCAGCATTTT.

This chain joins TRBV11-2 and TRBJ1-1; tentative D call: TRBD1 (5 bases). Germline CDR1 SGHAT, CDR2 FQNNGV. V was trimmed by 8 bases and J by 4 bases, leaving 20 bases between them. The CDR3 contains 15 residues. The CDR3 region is CASARQGGLGTEAFF. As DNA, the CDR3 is TGTGCCAGCGCCCGGCAGGGAGGGTTAGGCACTGAAGCTTTCTTT. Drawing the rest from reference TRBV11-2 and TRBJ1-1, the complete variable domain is EAGVAQSPRYKIIEKRQSVAFWCNPISGHATLYWYQQILGQGPKLLIQFQNNGVVDDSQLPKDRFSAERLKGVDSTLKIQPAKLEDSAVYLCASARQGGLGTEAFFGQGTRLTVV.